This TCR beta chain was sequenced in a study of blood T cell repertoires in COVID-19. Study information: Samples representing acute and convalescent COVID-19 were sourced from the United States, Italy and Spain. Nucleic acid was either cDNA or gDNA, and it came from T cells, B-cell-depleted T cells, or PBMCs.

With 3 bases removed from V and 9 bases from J, the gap between germline ends came to 8 bases. This CDR3 contains 11 residues. Germline CDR1 reads MNHNS; CDR2 reads SASEGT. Some clones are missing from TCRdb's copy, which holds only in-frame ones; the method was immunoSEQ multiplex PCR. The sample yields about 260,000 clones, about 87% seen once. This rearrangement joins TRBV6-1 to TRBJ1-1; D gene unclear. The sample consisted of peripheral blood. The receptor's source is a woman in her forties who had recovered from COVID-19. Here the CDR3 DNA reads TGTGCCAGCAGTGAGAGGCCTAAAGCTTTCTTT. Its translation is CASSERPKAFF.